This record covers a single T cell receptor (beta chain). The sample is drawn from a study of CD8 T cells in ankylosing spondylitis. Each CDR3 protein is one row after TCRdb ran MiXCR on the 5' RACE reads. The sample includes 200,000 to 300,000 distinct CDR3 sequences, roughly a tenth seen only once; the top ten take around 2.6%. Germline V CDR1 and CDR2: SGHNT, YENEEA. This CDR3 has 14 residues. Trimming took 5 bases from V and 0 from J, leaving 10 bases between them. The specimen sequenced was blood, either unsorted or a sorted T cell fraction (not recorded which). The origin of this receptor is a male donor with ankylosing spondylitis or in good health (not recorded which). The V call is TRBV11-3, the J call TRBJ1-1; D perhaps matches TRBD1 (6 bases). The CDR3 DNA follows: TGTGCCAGCAGCCCGGACAGAGTGAACACTGAAGCTTTCTTT. Its protein is CASSPDRVNTEAFF. The whole variable domain, filled in from reference TRBV11-3 and TRBJ1-1, reads EAGVVQSPRYKIIEKKQPVAFWCNPISGHNTLYWYLQNLGQGPELLIRYENEEAVDDSQLPKDRFSAERLKGVDSTLKIQPAELGDSAVYLCASSPDRVNTEAFFGQGTRLTVV.